This TCR beta chain stems from a study of T cell changes during pregnancy in multiple sclerosis. This clone was observed once. Trimming pared 0 bases from V and 6 bases from J, leaving 9 bases between. This CDR3 region has 14 residues. Germline V gene data show CDR1 as LNHNV and CDR2 as YYDKDF (reference sequence). Using immunoSEQ multiplex PCR, the repertoire was profiled, and TCRdb retains in-frame clones only, with some absent. Of 70,000 to 90,000 clones listed, roughly 95% are singletons. V and J are TRBV15 and TRBJ2-1; D is ambiguous. The starting material was peripheral blood, obtained in the second trimester of pregnancy. The sequence was obtained from a female donor in good health, enrolled as a control in a pregnancy study. The DNA of the CDR3 is TGTGCCACCAGCAGAGATTTCGCTAGCAATGAGCAGTTCTTC. It translates to CATSRDFASNEQFF.